The 27 T cell receptor beta chains given below trace back to one sample, sequenced in a study of cytomegalovirus exposure and HLA in healthy donors. Researchers ran the PCR with 60 Vbeta and 13 Jbeta primers. Measured with immunoSEQ multiplex PCR; TCRdb has only the in-frame clones, and not every one. The table lists 100,000 to 150,000 clones, around three quarters of them singletons, with about 2% in the top ten. Sequences were obtained from PBMCs. These receptors came from a man aged 18 to 29 in good health and CMV-seronegative.

CDR3 sequence: CASSEPRWTGGLSPLHF. In nucleotides, the CDR3 is TGTGCCAGCAGTGAACCCCGCTGGACAGGGGGCCTTTCACCCCTCCACTTT. The chain recombines TRBV6-1 with TRBJ1-6; 11 positions match TRBD1. J was trimmed by 9 bases and V by 2 bases; bases with no gene match: 9. The CDR3 length is 17 residues. The germline CDR1 and CDR2 sequences are MNHNS and SASEGT.

The chain has TRBV5-1 and TRBJ2-2, with D maybe TRBD1 (6 bases). Trimming cost V 0 bases and J 6 bases, with 9 bases left between them. The germline V gene has CDR1 SGHRS and CDR2 YFSETQ. This CDR3 is built from 14 residues. CDR3 sequence reads: CASSLAKGAGELFF. Here the CDR3 DNA reads TGCGCCAGCAGCTTGGCCAAGGGGGCCGGGGAGCTGTTTTTT.

The CDR3 loop is CASSVAGQLLQETQYF. Here the CDR3 DNA reads TGTGCCAGCAGCGTAGCGGGACAGCTGCTCCAAGAGACCCAGTACTTC. The V and J genes are TRBV9 and TRBJ2-5; TRBD1 matches 7 bases. With V trimmed by 0 bases and J by 1 base, 6 bases remained unmatched. CDR1 is SGDLS, CDR2 YYNGEE, per germline. The CDR3 is 16 amino acids. Combining the CDR3 with reference TRBV9 and TRBJ2-5 gives the whole variable domain DSGVTQTPKHLITATGQRVTLRCSPRSGDLSVYWYQQSLDQGLQFLIQYYNGEERAKGNILERFSAQQFPDLHSELNLSSLELGDSALYFCASSVAGQLLQETQYFGPGTRLLVL.

V usage is TRBV4-2 and J usage is TRBJ1-5; no definite D call. The CDR3 is made up of 16 amino acids. Germline loops: CDR1 LGHNA, CDR2 YNFKEQ. V lost 1 base and J 0 bases, leaving 10 bases between the germline ends. Written as DNA, the CDR3 is TGTGCCAGCAGCCAAGTTGGACTGTATAGCAATCAGCCCCAGCATTTT. Translated: CASSQVGLYSNQPQHF.

The chain is built from TRBV28 and TRBJ2-7, with 8 bases matching TRBD2. With 9 bases clipped from V and 3 bases from J, the junction kept 10 bases outside the gene matches. Germline assignment: CDR1 MDHEN and CDR2 SYDVKM. This CDR3 has 14 residues. This CDR3 is CASSTPGGYYEQYF. CDR3 nucleotides: TGTGCCAGTAGTACGCCGGGAGGGTACTACGAGCAGTACTTC.

The chain recombines TRBV4-3 with TRBJ2-3, with 7 positions matching TRBD1. CDR1 is LGHNA and CDR2 is YSLEER in the germline V gene. Trimming cost V 0 bases and J 6 bases; bases outside gene matches: 9. The CDR3 is made up of 16 amino acids. Here the CDR3 DNA reads TGCGCCAGCAGCCAAGAGGAGACAGGGTTGGCCGATACGCAGTATTTT. This translates into CASSQEETGLADTQYF.

The sample holds a few counts of this clone. The DNA for the CDR3 is TGTGCCAGAAGGGGGACAAAATATAGCAATCAGCCCCAGCATTTT. Amino acids: CARRGTKYSNQPQHF. The V and J genes are TRBV19 and TRBJ1-5; D may be TRBD1 (6 bases). The germline V gene encodes CDR1 LNHDA and CDR2 SQIVND (reference sequence). V lost 9 bases and J lost 0, with 15 bases in between. The CDR3 is 15 residues long. Based on the CDR3 plus reference TRBV19 and TRBJ1-5, the full variable domain is DGGITQSPKYLFRKEGQNVTLSCEQNLNHDAMYWYRQDPGQGLRLIYYSQIVNDFQKGDIAEGYSVSREKKESFPLTVTSAQKNPTAFYLCARRGTKYSNQPQHFGDGTRLSIL.

The DNA of the CDR3 is TGCGCCAGCAGCTTCGGACAGGGCCCCTACGAGCAGTACTTC. Translation gives CASSFGQGPYEQYF. The rearrangement links TRBV5-1 to TRBJ2-7; 8 bases match TRBD1. From germline, CDR1 is SGHRS and CDR2 YFSETQ. The CDR3 runs 14 residues. Germline trimming cut 2 bases from V and 2 bases from J; bases unmatched to any gene: 3.

The chain links TRBV5-1 to TRBJ2-6; D may be TRBD1 (6 bases). This CDR3 region has 15 residues. Deletions cut 4 bases from V and 1 base from J, with 9 bases between. Germline assignment: CDR1 SGHRS and CDR2 YFSETQ. The CDR3 loop reads CASSTGTSGANVLTF. CDR3 DNA: TGCGCCAGCAGCACCGGGACATCTGGGGCCAACGTCCTGACTTTC.

The rearrangement links TRBV5-1 to TRBJ1-5, with 11 bases aligning to TRBD1. J was trimmed by 6 bases and V by 6 bases; bases with no gene match: 20. CDR3 size: 19 residues. Germline V gene sequence: CDR1 SGHRS, CDR2 YFSETQ. In nucleotides, the CDR3 is TGCGCCAGCACGCGGAACTCCCAGAAAGGGACAGGGGGAATTCAGCCCCAGCATTTT. Protein product: CASTRNSQKGTGGIQPQHF.

V gene TRBV27 combines with J gene TRBJ2-1, with D maybe TRBD2 (5 bases). Germline V gene sequence: CDR1 MNHEY, CDR2 SMNVEV (reference sequence). The CDR3 runs 14 residues. Deletions cut 5 bases from V and 8 bases from J, with 16 bases between. CDR3 sequence: CASSLWGVTHEQFF. The CDR3 region has the DNA TGTGCCAGCAGTCTGTGGGGAGTCACCCATGAGCAGTTCTTC.

This chain connects TRBV27 to TRBJ2-5, with D tentatively TRBD2 (6 bases). V was clipped by 3 bases and J by 4 bases, with 9 bases between them. The CDR3 spans 13 residues. Germline V gene data show CDR1 as MNHEY and CDR2 as SMNVEV (reference sequence). The CDR3 loop reads CASSLASAETQYF. The CDR3 DNA reads TGTGCCAGCAGTTTGGCTAGCGCAGAGACCCAGTACTTC.

This clone was observed once. The chain links TRBV27 to TRBJ2-1, with 8 bases matching TRBD2. The V gene's germline CDR1 is MNHEY and CDR2 SMNVEV (reference sequence). V gave up 3 bases and J gave up 5 bases; unmatched junction bases: 3. The CDR3 has 14 amino acids. This chain's CDR3 is CASSFGTSNNEQFF. As DNA, the CDR3 is TGTGCCAGCAGTTTCGGGACTAGTAACAATGAGCAGTTCTTC.

This chain uses TRBV5-1 with TRBJ2-1, with a tentative D call TRBD2 (6 bases). The V and J ends lost 4 bases and 5 bases respectively, with 10 bases between them. The CDR3 contains 13 residues. Germline V lookup: CDR1 SGHRS, CDR2 YFSETQ. The CDR3 here is CASSLLADNEQFF. The CDR3 DNA follows: TGCGCCAGCAGCCTGTTAGCGGACAATGAGCAGTTCTTC.

This clone was counted once. CDR3: CASSSPSGTGSYEQYF. CDR3 DNA sequence: TGTGCCAGCAGCTCCCCGTCAGGGACAGGGTCCTACGAGCAGTACTTC. The V call is TRBV5-4, the J call TRBJ2-7, with 9 bases lining up with TRBD1. The CDR3 has 16 residues. J lost 1 base, V lost 3 bases, and 8 bases had no gene match. Germline loops: CDR1 SGHNT, CDR2 YYREEE (reference sequence).

The chain carries TRBV30 and TRBJ1-4; TRBD1 matches at 9 bases. The CDR3 is 15 residues long. The V and J ends lost 5 bases and 8 bases, in that order; junction bases with no gene match: 12. The V gene's germline CDR1 is GTSNPN and CDR2 SVGIG (reference sequence). CDR3 DNA: TGTGCCTGGTCCCACCAGAACAGGGGGCTGGAAAAACTGTTTTTT. Protein: CAWSHQNRGLEKLFF.

The V and J genes are TRBV19 and TRBJ1-2; 9 bases line up with TRBD1. V trimming: 5 bases; J trimming: 5 bases; junction bases outside the gene matches: 9. The CDR3 length is 15 residues. The germline gives CDR1 LNHDA, CDR2 SQIVND (reference sequence). The CDR3 sequence is CASSSTGTGKYGYTF. Here the CDR3 DNA reads TGTGCCAGTAGTTCAACCGGGACAGGGAAGTATGGCTACACCTTC. Combining the CDR3 with reference TRBV19 and TRBJ1-2 gives the whole variable domain DGGITQSPKYLFRKEGQNVTLSCEQNLNHDAMYWYRQDPGQGLRLIYYSQIVNDFQKGDIAEGYSVSREKKESFPLTVTSAQKNPTAFYLCASSSTGTGKYGYTFGSGTRLTVV.

The chain couples TRBV6-5 to TRBJ2-3; tentative D call: TRBD2 (5 bases). Per the germline V gene, CDR1 is MNHEY and CDR2 is SVGAGI. Between the trimmed V and J ends, which lost 0 bases and 0 bases, there was a span of 7 bases. The CDR3 sequence is 15 residues long. The CDR3 sequence: CASSYSAVSTDTQYF. For the CDR3, the DNA is TGTGCCAGCAGTTACTCAGCGGTGAGCACAGATACGCAGTATTTT.

Note on this clone: One junction end does not reproduce the germline sequence, and a read error may be involved. The rearrangement links TRBV7-7 to TRBJ2-7, with D possibly matching TRBD2 (6 bases). This CDR3 is built from 13 residues. Looked up from germline, CDR1 is SSHAT and CDR2 is FNYEAQ (reference sequence). CDR3 loop: CASSLGEDDEQYF. The CDR3 coding sequence is TGTGCTAGCAGCTTGGGGGAGGACGACGAGCAGTACTTC.

The DNA for the CDR3 is TGTGCCAGCAGCCCGACTAAGGGCCTGAACACTGAAGCTTTCTTT. It encodes CASSPTKGLNTEAFF. The chain uses TRBV7-3 and TRBJ1-1, with D hard to call. V was cut by 5 bases and J by 0 bases, with 13 bases left in between. The CDR3 covers 15 residues. CDR1 is SGHTA and CDR2 is FQGTGA in the germline V gene.

This rearrangement joins TRBV27 to TRBJ1-5, with 9 bases lining up with TRBD1. J lost 5 bases, V lost 7 bases, and 6 bases had no gene match. The CDR3 is made up of 14 amino acids. Germline values: CDR1 MNHEY, CDR2 SMNVEV (reference sequence). The CDR3 DNA follows: TGTGCCAGCACCCCGGGACAGGGTGATCAGCCCCAGCATTTT. Its translation: CASTPGQGDQPQHF.

The CDR3 nucleotides are TGTGCCAGCAGCGTAGCAGGGGCCGGCACAGATACGCAGTATTTT. This translates into CASSVAGAGTDTQYF. The chain has TRBV9 and TRBJ2-3; possibly TRBD1 for D (6 bases). Germline V gene sequence: CDR1 SGDLS, CDR2 YYNGEE. This CDR3 is built from 15 residues. V lost 0 bases and J lost 1, with 9 bases in between.

The chain uses TRBV5-1 and TRBJ1-1; possibly TRBD1 for D (6 bases). This CDR3 has 15 amino acids. The germline V gene has CDR1 SGHRS and CDR2 YFSETQ. V was pared by 0 bases and J by 0 bases, with 9 bases between. The CDR3 DNA reads as TGCGCCAGCAGCTTGGATCCAGGGGTGAACACTGAAGCTTTCTTT. Translating it yields CASSLDPGVNTEAFF.

The chain carries TRBV18 and TRBJ2-5, with D possibly being TRBD1 (6 bases). The ends were cut back, 6 bases at V and 9 bases at J, with 14 bases in the middle. Per the germline V gene, CDR1 is KGHSH and CDR2 is LQKENI. The CDR3 covers 12 residues. CDR3 sequence (DNA): TGTGCCAGCTCGCCCACCGCAGGGGCCCAGTACTTC. It yields the protein CASSPTAGAQYF.

J is TRBJ1-3 and V is TRBV6-6, with D possibly matching TRBD1 (5 bases). The germline gives CDR1 MNHNY, CDR2 SVGAGI (reference sequence). Between the trimmed V and J ends, which lost 2 bases and 10 bases, there was a span of 12 bases. The CDR3 extends over 13 amino acids. The CDR3 nucleotides are TGTGCCAGCAGTTACGAAGGGCCAGGGACCATATATTTT. This translates into CASSYEGPGTIYF.

This rearrangement joins TRBV28 to TRBJ2-7; 8 bases align to TRBD1. CDR1 is MDHEN and CDR2 is SYDVKM in the germline V gene. The V segment lost 6 bases and the J segment 3 bases; nucleotides outside the gene matches: 7. The CDR3 is 14 residues long. In DNA form, the CDR3 reads TGTGCCAGCAGGAGTGGACAGGGATTCTACGAGCAGTACTTC. It codes for CASRSGQGFYEQYF. The full variable domain, completed using reference TRBV28 and TRBJ2-7, is DVKVTQSSRYLVKRTGEKVFLECVQDMDHENMFWYRQDPGLGLRLIYFSYDVKMKEKGDIPEGYSVSREKKERFSLILESASTNQTSMYLCASRSGQGFYEQYFGPGTRLTVT.

The V and J genes are TRBV7-3 and TRBJ1-6, with 9 bases identical to TRBD1. CDR1 and CDR2 (germline): SGHTA, FQGTGA. The CDR3 sequence is 15 residues long. J lost 10 bases, V lost 4 bases, and 8 bases had no gene match. In nucleotides, the CDR3 is TGTGCCAGCAGCTCCGGGACAGGGTGGAGCTCACCCCTCCACTTT. Translation: CASSSGTGWSSPLHF.